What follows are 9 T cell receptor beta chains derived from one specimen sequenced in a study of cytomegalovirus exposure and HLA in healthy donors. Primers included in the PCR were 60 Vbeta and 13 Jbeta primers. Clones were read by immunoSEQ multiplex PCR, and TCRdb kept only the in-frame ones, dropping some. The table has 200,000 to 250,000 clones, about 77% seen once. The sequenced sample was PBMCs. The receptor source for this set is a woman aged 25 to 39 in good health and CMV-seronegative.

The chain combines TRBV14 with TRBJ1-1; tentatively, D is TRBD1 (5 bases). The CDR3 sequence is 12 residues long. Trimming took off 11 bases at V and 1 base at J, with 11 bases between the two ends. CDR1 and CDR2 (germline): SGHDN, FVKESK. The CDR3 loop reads CACRTGNTEAFF. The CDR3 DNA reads TGTGCCTGCCGAACAGGGAACACTGAAGCTTTCTTT.

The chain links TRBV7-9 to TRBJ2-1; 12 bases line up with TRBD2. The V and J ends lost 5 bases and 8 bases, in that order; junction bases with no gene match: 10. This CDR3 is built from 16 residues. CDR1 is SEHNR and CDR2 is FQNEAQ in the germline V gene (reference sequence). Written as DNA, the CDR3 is TGTGCCAGCAGCACGACTAGCGGGGGCCGGATAGATGAGCAGTTCTTC. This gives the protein CASSTTSGGRIDEQFF.

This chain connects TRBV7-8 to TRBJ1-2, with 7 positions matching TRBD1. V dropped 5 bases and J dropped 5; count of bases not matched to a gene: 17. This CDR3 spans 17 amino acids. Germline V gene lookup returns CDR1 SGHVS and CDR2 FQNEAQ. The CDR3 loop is CASSPGEPGQPFYGYTF. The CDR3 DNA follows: TGTGCCAGCAGCCCGGGTGAACCGGGACAGCCGTTTTATGGCTACACCTTC.

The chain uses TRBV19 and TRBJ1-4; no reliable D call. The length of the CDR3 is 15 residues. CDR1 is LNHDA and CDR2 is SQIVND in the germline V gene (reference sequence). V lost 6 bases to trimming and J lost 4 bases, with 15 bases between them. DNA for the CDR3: TGTGCCAGTAGGCCAAGCGTCGTTGTTAATGAAAAACTGTTTTTT. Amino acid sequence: CASRPSVVVNEKLFF.

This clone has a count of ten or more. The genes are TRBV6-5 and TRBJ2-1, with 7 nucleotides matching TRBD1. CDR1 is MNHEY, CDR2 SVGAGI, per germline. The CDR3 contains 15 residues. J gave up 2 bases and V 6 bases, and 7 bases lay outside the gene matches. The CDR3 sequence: CASSSSGGTYNEQFF. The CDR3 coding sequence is TGTGCCAGCAGCTCATCAGGGGGTACCTACAATGAGCAGTTCTTC.

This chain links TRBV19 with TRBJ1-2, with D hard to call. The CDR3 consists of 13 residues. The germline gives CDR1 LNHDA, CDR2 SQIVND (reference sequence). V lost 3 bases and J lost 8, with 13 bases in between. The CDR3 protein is CASSIETLRGYTF. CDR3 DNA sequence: TGTGCCAGTAGTATTGAAACATTGAGGGGCTACACCTTC.

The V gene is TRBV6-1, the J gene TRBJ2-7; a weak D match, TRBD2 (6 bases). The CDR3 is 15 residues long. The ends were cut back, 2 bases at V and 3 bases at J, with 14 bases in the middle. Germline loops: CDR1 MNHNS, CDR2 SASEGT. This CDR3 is CASSETAGLLYEQYF. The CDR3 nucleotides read TGTGCCAGCAGTGAAACGGCGGGGCTACTCTACGAGCAGTACTTC.

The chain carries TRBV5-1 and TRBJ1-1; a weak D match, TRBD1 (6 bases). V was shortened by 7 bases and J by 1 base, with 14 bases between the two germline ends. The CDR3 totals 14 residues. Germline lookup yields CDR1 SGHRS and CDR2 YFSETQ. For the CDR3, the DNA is TGCGCCAGCGGGACCACAGGGAAGAACACTGAAGCTTTCTTT. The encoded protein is CASGTTGKNTEAFF.

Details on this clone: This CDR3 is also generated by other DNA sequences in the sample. CDR3 sequence (DNA): TGTGCCAGCAGCTTAGGGGGCGGCAATCAGCCCCAGCATTTT. It is translated as CASSLGGGNQPQHF. The rearrangement uses TRBV5-4 and TRBJ1-5, with 7 bases matching TRBD1. The ends lost 2 bases at V and 2 bases at J; junction bases unmatched: 1. Germline-derived CDR1 and CDR2 are SGHNT and YYREEE (reference sequence). This CDR3 has 14 amino acids. Using reference TRBV5-4 and TRBJ1-5 for the parts outside the CDR3, the full variable domain is ETGVTQSPTHLIKTRGQQVTLRCSSQSGHNTVSWYQQALGQGPQFIFQYYREEENGRGNFPPRFSGLQFPNYSSELNVNALELDDSALYLCASSLGGGNQPQHFGDGTRLSIL.